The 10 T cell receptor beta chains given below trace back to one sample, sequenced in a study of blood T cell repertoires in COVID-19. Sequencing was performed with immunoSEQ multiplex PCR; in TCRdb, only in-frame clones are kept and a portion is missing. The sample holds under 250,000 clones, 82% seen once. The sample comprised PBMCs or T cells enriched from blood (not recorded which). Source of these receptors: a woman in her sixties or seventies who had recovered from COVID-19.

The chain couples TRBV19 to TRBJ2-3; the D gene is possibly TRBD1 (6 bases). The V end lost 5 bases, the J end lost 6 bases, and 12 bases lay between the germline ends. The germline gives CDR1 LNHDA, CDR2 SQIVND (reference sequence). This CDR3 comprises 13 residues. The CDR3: CASSWAGVDTQYF. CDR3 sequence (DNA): TGTGCCAGTAGTTGGGCAGGGGTCGATACGCAGTATTTT. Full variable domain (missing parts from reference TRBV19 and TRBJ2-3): DGGITQSPKYLFRKEGQNVTLSCEQNLNHDAMYWYRQDPGQGLRLIYYSQIVNDFQKGDIAEGYSVSREKKESFPLTVTSAQKNPTAFYLCASSWAGVDTQYFGPGTRLTVL.

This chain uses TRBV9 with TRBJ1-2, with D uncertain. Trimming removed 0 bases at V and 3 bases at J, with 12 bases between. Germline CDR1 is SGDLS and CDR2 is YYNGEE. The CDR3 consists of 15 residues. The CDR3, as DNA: TGTGCCAGCAGCGTAGGGGTATCAGGCGACTATGGCTACACCTTC. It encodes CASSVGVSGDYGYTF.

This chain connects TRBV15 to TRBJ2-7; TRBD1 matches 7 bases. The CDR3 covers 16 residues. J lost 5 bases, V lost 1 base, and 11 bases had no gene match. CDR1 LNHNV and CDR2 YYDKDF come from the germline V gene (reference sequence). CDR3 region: CATSRGRTGAVDEQYF. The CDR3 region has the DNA TGTGCCACCAGCAGAGGTCGGACAGGCGCGGTTGACGAGCAGTACTTC.

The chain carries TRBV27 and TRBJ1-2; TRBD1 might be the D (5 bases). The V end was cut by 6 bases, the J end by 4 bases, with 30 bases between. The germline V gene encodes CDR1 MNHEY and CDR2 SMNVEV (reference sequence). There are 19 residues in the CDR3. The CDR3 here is CASRRRQGVVKGFSYGYTF. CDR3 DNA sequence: TGTGCCAGCAGGCGGAGACAAGGGGTCGTAAAGGGGTTCAGCTATGGCTACACCTTC.

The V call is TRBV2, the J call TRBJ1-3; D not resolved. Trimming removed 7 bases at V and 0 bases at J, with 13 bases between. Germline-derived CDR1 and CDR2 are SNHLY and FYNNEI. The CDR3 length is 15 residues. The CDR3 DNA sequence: TGTGCCAGCACTCCGGGGAGGTACTCTGGAAACACCATATATTTT. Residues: CASTPGRYSGNTIYF.

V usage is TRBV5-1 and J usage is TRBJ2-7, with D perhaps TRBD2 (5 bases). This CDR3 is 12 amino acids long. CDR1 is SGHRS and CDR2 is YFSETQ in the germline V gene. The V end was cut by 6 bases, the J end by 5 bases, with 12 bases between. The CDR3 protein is CASNGVWNEQYF. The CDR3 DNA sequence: TGCGCCAGCAACGGGGTCTGGAACGAGCAGTACTTC. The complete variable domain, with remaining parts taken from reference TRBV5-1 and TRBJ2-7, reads KAGVTQTPRYLIKTRGQQVTLSCSPISGHRSVSWYQQTPGQGLQFLFEYFSETQRNKGNFPGRFSGRQFSNSRSEMNVSTLELGDSALYLCASNGVWNEQYFGPGTRLTVT.

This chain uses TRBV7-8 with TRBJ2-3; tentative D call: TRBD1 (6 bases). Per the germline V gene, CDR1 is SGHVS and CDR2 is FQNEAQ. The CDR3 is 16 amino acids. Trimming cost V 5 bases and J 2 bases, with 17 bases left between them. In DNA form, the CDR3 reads TGTGCCAGCAGCGCGTACCCCCGGGACATCACAGATACGCAGTATTTT. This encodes CASSAYPRDITDTQYF. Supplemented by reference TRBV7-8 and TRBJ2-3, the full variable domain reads GAGVSQSPRYKVAKRGQDVALRCDPISGHVSLFWYQQALGQGPEFLTYFQNEAQLDKSGLPSDRFFAERPEGSVSTLKIQRTQQEDSAVYLCASSAYPRDITDTQYFGPGTRLTVL.

CDR3 DNA: TGTGCCAGCACCCAAACCCGAGCGGGAGGAGATACGCAGTATTTT. This sequence encodes CASTQTRAGGDTQYF. The chain combines TRBV6-6 with TRBJ2-3, with 9 bases fitting TRBD2. The CDR3 sequence is 15 residues long. Germline lookup yields CDR1 MNHNY and CDR2 SVGAGI (reference sequence). V dropped 7 bases and J dropped 5; count of bases not matched to a gene: 10.

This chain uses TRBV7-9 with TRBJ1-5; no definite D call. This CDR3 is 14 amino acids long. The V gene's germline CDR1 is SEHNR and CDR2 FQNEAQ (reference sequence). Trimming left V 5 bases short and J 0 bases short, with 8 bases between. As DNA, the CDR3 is TGTGCCAGCAGCATCCAGTCTAGCAATCAGCCCCAGCATTTT. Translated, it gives CASSIQSSNQPQHF.

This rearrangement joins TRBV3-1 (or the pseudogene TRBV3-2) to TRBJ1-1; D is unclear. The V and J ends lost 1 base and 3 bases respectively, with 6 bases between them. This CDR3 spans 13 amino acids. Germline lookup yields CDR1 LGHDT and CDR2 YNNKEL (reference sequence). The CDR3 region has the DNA TGTGCCAGCAGCCAAGTCCGGGACACTGAAGCTTTCTTT. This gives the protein CASSQVRDTEAFF.